Shown below are 25 T cell receptor beta chains from a single sample sequenced in a study of blood T cell repertoires in COVID-19. Profiled with immunoSEQ multiplex PCR; TCRdb holds only in-frame clones, not every one. The sample lists approximately 450,000 clones, roughly 91% occurring once. Sequencing input: peripheral blood. The source is a woman in her twenties or thirties with acute or convalescent COVID-19.

This chain uses TRBV28 with TRBJ2-3, with 7 bases identical to TRBD2. The CDR3 sequence is 13 residues long. Germline CDR1 reads MDHEN; CDR2 reads SYDVKM. The junction had 3 bases not matched to a gene; V was cut back by 8 bases and J by 1 base. The CDR3 nucleotides read TGTGCCAGCGTACGGGGGGGCACAGATACGCAGTATTTT. Residues: CASVRGGTDTQYF.

The chain joins TRBV27 to TRBJ2-7; D is possibly TRBD2 (7 bases). V was pared by 6 bases and J by 3 bases, with 21 bases between. The CDR3 has 16 residues. The germline V gene has CDR1 MNHEY and CDR2 SMNVEV (reference sequence). The CDR3 loop reads CASSTNGGGGFYEQYF. The CDR3 DNA follows: TGTGCCAGCAGCACCAACGGGGGCGGGGGCTTCTACGAGCAGTACTTC.

This clone was detected once. The rearrangement links TRBV5-5 to TRBJ1-1; tentatively, D is TRBD1 (5 bases). Trimming took 0 bases from V and 0 from J, leaving 9 bases between them. Germline V gene sequence: CDR1 SGHKS, CDR2 YYEKEE (reference sequence). The CDR3 is 15 residues long. The CDR3 region is CASSLVGTMNTEAFF. CDR3 DNA: TGTGCCAGCAGCTTGGTTGGGACTATGAACACTGAAGCTTTCTTT.

The chain has TRBV5-1 and TRBJ2-6, with D uncertain. Germline values: CDR1 SGHRS, CDR2 YFSETQ. There are 16 residues in the CDR3. With 1 base removed from V and 0 bases from J, the gap between germline ends came to 8 bases. The CDR3 protein is CASSLSLGSGANVLTF. In DNA, the CDR3 is TGCGCCAGCAGCTTGAGCCTTGGCTCTGGGGCCAACGTCCTGACTTTC.

The chain links TRBV6-5 to TRBJ2-7; tentatively, D is TRBD2 (5 bases). The ends were cut back, 10 bases at V and 0 bases at J, with 7 bases in the middle. This CDR3 comprises 11 residues. The germline CDR1 and CDR2 sequences are MNHEY and SVGAGI. As DNA, the CDR3 is TGTGCCATCGAGGGCTCCTACGAGCAGTACTTC. Translation: CAIEGSYEQYF.

CDR3 sequence reads: CSVVGQGNTGELFF. CDR3 bases: TGCAGCGTTGTGGGACAGGGCAACACCGGGGAGCTGTTTTTT. The chain combines TRBV29-1 with TRBJ2-2; the match to TRBD1 covers 9 bases. CDR3 size: 14 residues. Germline V CDR1 and CDR2: SQVTM, ANQGSEA. V was clipped by 4 bases and J by 2 bases; unmatched bases: 2.

The chain has TRBV4-2 and TRBJ2-1; 8 nucleotides match TRBD1. In germline, CDR1 is LGHNA, CDR2 YNFKEQ. With V trimmed by 0 bases and J by 7 bases, 5 bases remained unmatched. The CDR3 has 15 amino acids. DNA for the CDR3: TGTGCCAGCAGCCAAGACCGGGACAGGAGGAATGAGCAGTTCTTC. This gives the protein CASSQDRDRRNEQFF.

V usage is TRBV24-1 and J usage is TRBJ1-6; tentatively, D is TRBD1 (5 bases). This CDR3 is built from 13 residues. Trimming left V 4 bases short and J 9 bases short, with 9 bases between. CDR1 is KGHDR and CDR2 is SFDVKD in the germline V gene. The CDR3 DNA reads as TGTGCCACCAGTGAAGACAGTACTTCACCCCTCCACTTT. Translation: CATSEDSTSPLHF.

The V gene is TRBV7-3, the J gene TRBJ1-3, with 10 positions matching TRBD1. The V gene's germline CDR1 is SGHTA and CDR2 FQGTGA. The V gene end was trimmed by 5 bases and the J gene end by 3 bases; junction bases not matched to a gene: 7. There are 16 residues in the CDR3. The CDR3 spells CASSTGQGKIGNTIYF. The CDR3 bases are TGTGCCAGCAGCACGGGACAGGGGAAAATTGGAAACACCATATATTTT.

This sequence joins TRBV5-4 and TRBJ2-3; D not resolved. CDR3 length: 16 amino acids. CDR1 is SGHNT, CDR2 YYREEE, per germline (reference sequence). V was pared by 1 base and J by 3 bases, with 15 bases between. CDR3 DNA: TGTGCCAGCAGCTTGAATCCTACCCGAGGAACAGATACGCAGTATTTT. Translation gives CASSLNPTRGTDTQYF.

DNA for the CDR3: TGTGCCAGCAGCCAGCAGGACAGGGCGAACACTGAAGCTTTCTTT. This translates into CASSQQDRANTEAFF. The chain carries TRBV4-2 and TRBJ1-1, with 8 bases that match TRBD1. The germline CDR1 and CDR2 sequences are LGHNA and YNFKEQ. V lost 3 bases and J lost 1; bases outside the gene matches: 4. This CDR3 has 15 residues.

The gene calls are TRBV19 and TRBJ1-1; 10 bases map to TRBD1. Germline CDR1 and CDR2: LNHDA and SQIVND (reference sequence). V dropped 4 bases and J dropped 4; count of bases not matched to a gene: 6. The CDR3 length is 15 residues. The CDR3 DNA reads TGTGCCAGTAGTACTACGGGACAGGGGCCCACTGAAGCTTTCTTT. Protein sequence: CASSTTGQGPTEAFF.

This sequence joins TRBV10-1 and TRBJ2-3, with D perhaps matching TRBD2 (5 bases). CDR1 WNHNN and CDR2 SYGVQD come from the germline V gene (reference sequence). V was cut by 0 bases and J by 12 bases, with 16 bases left in between. The CDR3 length is 14 residues. The CDR3 coding sequence is TGCGCCAGCAGTGAGTCGGGCGGCGGGCGGGTTCAGTATTTT. It encodes CASSESGGGRVQYF.

The V call is TRBV2, the J call TRBJ2-1; 8 bases fit TRBD2. Unmatched junction bases numbered 11, after V lost 7 bases and J lost 6 bases. Germline V lookup: CDR1 SNHLY, CDR2 FYNNEI. The CDR3 contains 15 residues. CDR3 sequence (DNA): TGTGCCAGCACTCGTGCCAGCGGGGGCCGCAATGAGCAGTTCTTC. This sequence encodes CASTRASGGRNEQFF. Full variable domain (rest looked up from reference TRBV2 and TRBJ2-1): EPEVTQTPSHQVTQMGQEVILRCVPISNHLYFYWYRQILGQKVEFLVSFYNNEISEKSEIFDDQFSVERPDGSNFTLKIRSTKLEDSAMYFCASTRASGGRNEQFFGPGTRLTVL.

The chain couples TRBV7-8 to TRBJ2-3, with D perhaps matching TRBD2 (6 bases). Germline CDR1 is SGHVS and CDR2 is FQNEAQ. V gave up 5 bases and J gave up 3 bases, with 15 bases separating them. The CDR3 extends over 15 amino acids. DNA of the CDR3: TGTGCCAGCAGCCCGCGGGGACTCCTTACAGATACGCAGTATTTT. It is translated as CASSPRGLLTDTQYF. Drawing the rest from reference TRBV7-8 and TRBJ2-3, the complete variable domain is GAGVSQSPRYKVAKRGQDVALRCDPISGHVSLFWYQQALGQGPEFLTYFQNEAQLDKSGLPSDRFFAERPEGSVSTLKIQRTQQEDSAVYLCASSPRGLLTDTQYFGPGTRLTVL.

The gene calls are TRBV15 and TRBJ1-1; weak D call: TRBD1 (6 bases). From germline, CDR1 is LNHNV and CDR2 YYDKDF (reference sequence). V was clipped by 5 bases and J by 7 bases, with 20 bases between them. The CDR3 extends over 15 amino acids. The CDR3 coding sequence is TGTGCCACCAGCTCTTCAGTTCCGGGACAAAGTGAAGCTTTCTTT. It yields the protein CATSSSVPGQSEAFF.

CDR3 protein: CASSQGQSRYSPLHF. CDR3 bases: TGCGCCAGCAGCCAAGGACAGTCTCGGTATTCACCCCTCCACTTT. The chain is built from TRBV4-1 and TRBJ1-6, with D perhaps TRBD1 (5 bases). Trimming removed 1 base from V and 8 bases from J, with 12 bases in between. Germline CDR1 and CDR2: MGHRA and YSYEKL. The CDR3 is 15 amino acids.

The gene calls are TRBV3-1 (or the pseudogene TRBV3-2) and TRBJ1-1; possible D gene TRBD1, 5 bases. CDR3 length: 14 amino acids. CDR1 and CDR2 from the germline V gene are LGHDT and YNNKEL (reference sequence). With 1 base removed from V and 1 base from J, the gap between germline ends came to 7 bases. The CDR3 is CASSQVTENTEAFF. The CDR3 nucleotides read TGTGCCAGCAGCCAAGTGACAGAGAACACTGAAGCTTTCTTT.

This chain links TRBV2 with TRBJ1-2; D is possibly TRBD1 (5 bases). The CDR3 length is 12 residues. CDR1 SNHLY and CDR2 FYNNEI come from the germline V gene. Trimming took 10 bases from V and 8 from J, leaving 17 bases between them. Here the CDR3 DNA reads TGTGCCACCCGCGGCAGGGATAACGGCTACACCTTC. Amino acids: CATRGRDNGYTF.

Only one count was recorded for this clone. This sequence joins TRBV28 and TRBJ1-2; D ambiguous. In germline, CDR1 is MDHEN, CDR2 SYDVKM. Trimming left V 3 bases short and J 6 bases short, with 5 bases between. This CDR3 has 11 residues. CDR3 DNA sequence: TGTGCCAGCAGTTTTTATGATGGCTACACCTTC. This translates into CASSFYDGYTF.

The chain employs TRBV7-8 and TRBJ2-3; 7 bases fit TRBD1. The CDR3 totals 16 residues. J lost 2 bases, V lost 1 base, and 6 bases had no gene match. CDR1 and CDR2 (germline): SGHVS, FQNEAQ. This CDR3 is CASSLVTGFDTDTQYF. In nucleotides, the CDR3 is TGTGCCAGCAGCTTAGTGACAGGGTTTGACACAGATACGCAGTATTTT.

The chain employs TRBV5-1 and TRBJ2-5; TRBD2 matches 9 bases. The junction had 10 bases not matched to a gene; V was cut back by 0 bases and J by 1 base. Germline V gives CDR1 SGHRS, CDR2 YFSETQ. This CDR3 has 18 residues. CDR3 protein: CASSLVSGGGGPQETQYF. The CDR3, as DNA: TGCGCCAGCAGCTTGGTATCCGGCGGGGGGGGGCCCCAAGAGACCCAGTACTTC.

The rearrangement uses TRBV27 and TRBJ2-3, with D perhaps TRBD1 (5 bases). V lost 7 bases and J 4 bases, leaving 6 bases between the germline ends. This CDR3 has 11 residues. Germline V gene data show CDR1 as MNHEY and CDR2 as SMNVEV (reference sequence). Here the CDR3 reads CASTGPDTQYF. In DNA form, the CDR3 reads TGTGCCAGCACAGGGCCAGATACGCAGTATTTT.

The rearrangement uses TRBV9 and TRBJ2-3, with a weak D call TRBD2 (5 bases). Looked up from germline, CDR1 is SGDLS and CDR2 is YYNGEE. The CDR3 length is 14 residues. Trimming took 1 base from V and 0 from J, leaving 6 bases between them. This CDR3 is CASSVRGSTDTQYF. CDR3 DNA sequence: TGTGCCAGCAGCGTACGAGGGAGCACAGATACGCAGTATTTT.

DNA of the CDR3: TGTGCCAGCAGTATAGCGGGGGGAGGCGGGGAGCTGTTTTTT. Translating it yields CASSIAGGGGELFF. This rearrangement joins TRBV27 to TRBJ2-2, with 10 bases aligning to TRBD2. There are 14 residues in the CDR3. Germline V CDR1 and CDR2: MNHEY, SMNVEV (reference sequence). Trimming took 5 bases from V and 7 from J; bases not matched to a gene: 4.